This note documents a single T cell receptor beta chain sequence. Its antigen specificity is not known. No clone much larger than this one lies a single base away; base qualities are absent. The cohort was made up of 500 to 850 healthy bone marrow donors. At the time of sampling, all cohort members were nominally healthy, though unrecorded immune exposures were likely present. The donor was CMV seropositive and belonged to the group of a few hundred seropositive cohort members. A peripheral blood sample was provided by each donor, and peripheral blood mononuclear cells were used for TCR beta sequencing. Genomic DNA was extracted from the blood cell samples with the Qiagen DNeasy Blood Extraction Kit. V lost 9 bases and J lost 4 bases; the stretch between them is 18 bases long. Taken from the germline V gene, the CDR1 and CDR2 loops are MDHEN and SYDVKM. The CDR3 spans 15 residues, from the cysteine through the phenylalanine. Just the 45-base CDR3 DNA is kept, in frame starting at base 1.

The source of the sample is a study of cytomegalovirus exposure and HLA in healthy donors (dated by TCRdb to about 2017). In the study overall: In an earlier analysis of fewer than 750 of the donors, 276 Gb of sequence data and about 110 million unique TCR beta sequences from 180 million or so T cells were reported. To study patterns of TCR occurrence, a later analysis re-analyzed previously published TCR beta repertoires from 500 to 850 donors and added high-resolution HLA genotyping. In an earlier analysis of 500 to 650 of the donors, high-throughput TCR beta sequencing was used to judge whether each TCR beta V gene segment behaved as functional or pseudogenic. The T cell repertoires of several hundred subjects were profiled by immunosequencing and related to cytomegalovirus serostatus. Four to six DR-DQ haplotypes were handled as single units for association and clustering, since linkage in the cohort was strong. Rather than drawing on any new phenotypic data, the later analysis identified candidate immune exposures from TCR beta sequences and the way those sequences occurred across donors. Across approximately 400 genotyped donors of the cohort, an average of roughly 250,000 unique TCR beta nucleotide sequences per donor were sequenced, and 15% to 20% of those sequences were non-productive. Of the roughly 410 genotyped donors, 75% to 85% were placed in the genetic ancestry cluster associated with self-reported Caucasian donors. To predict cytomegalovirus infection status, the study combined high-throughput TCR immunosequencing, statistical association of individual TCRs with disease status, and machine learning. Typing coverage differed by locus: A, B, C, DRB1 and DQB1 were typed in about 620-640 donors, DQA1 in about 560, DPA1 in approximately 610, and DPB1 in just under 480. Along with the roughly 610-subject first cohort, a separate validation cohort of 120 different subjects was used. Donor age, sex, ethnicity and CMV serostatus were compiled alongside the repertoire data. All discovery cohort repertoires had been generated on a single sequencing platform. An early release that covered 500 to 800 HLA-typed donors contained 250 to 350 gigabases of sequencing data and around 85 million unique TCR sequences. The study was designed to test whether signatures of past pathogen exposure could be identified by cataloging public T cell receptors. A later genetic analysis took genome-wide SNP genotypes for 398 of the 666 donors and used that subset as a discovery cohort. Both class I and class II loci were covered by HLA typing, at four-digit resolution. Overall study results and their limits: Some IMGT-functional V segments, including TRBV6-2 and TRBV6-3, could not be distinguished by the 87-base-pair reads and were therefore excluded. HLA typing was unavailable for some donors at each locus, so association tests used only the typed subset. A further reported finding was that TCR beta sequences accurately predicted the HLA-A and HLA-B alleles for most subjects in the first cohort. A later genetic analysis associated a missense DCLRE1C variant with V-gene and J-gene trimming of TCR beta chains, and an independent cohort replicated the association. Linkage disequilibrium might explain the correlated functional status among segregating V segments, but an unknown experimental factor could not be ruled out. The only immune exposure information available for the cohort was CMV serostatus. Most TCR sequences were seen in very few donors, while some public TCRs were found in many individuals. In vitro tests confirmed that a few of the cytomegalovirus-associated TCR beta chains recognize cytomegalovirus antigens. Presence/absence analyses assumed roughly uniform sequencing depth across donors, an assumption that may not hold. Only TCR beta chains were sequenced in this cohort, and the absence of alpha or paired-chain data limited detectable features. Assigning TCR associations to individual alleles was difficult when HLA alleles, especially DR and DQ, strongly co-occurred. A later analysis found that most CMV-associated TCR beta chains appeared HLA-restricted, with HLA associations seemingly driven largely by CMV exposure. In a later analysis, the rate of TCR association differed among HLA loci, with DRB1 alleles having the most associated TCRs and HLA-C alleles having the fewest. A later analysis associated about 17,000 TCR beta sequences with specific HLA alleles at a false discovery rate of 0.05. In a later genetic analysis, fewer N-insertions in productive TCRs were reported among donors in an Asian-associated ancestry cluster than the roughly 700-donor mean. Over 15 rarely observed V segments, including chromosome 9 orphons, were excluded from the earlier analysis of a few hundred of the donors because counts were too low. A cluster of highly shared sequence variants was judged likely to represent a technical artifact of the sequencing pipeline. In an earlier analysis of several hundred of the donors, most TCR beta V segments were observed in productive rearrangements about 87% or about 30% of the time, broadly matching IMGT annotations. In a later analysis, HLA-associated TCR beta chains were found to be more clonally expanded and to have lower generation probabilities than equally common non-associated chains. According to a later analysis, parvovirus B19, influenza, CMV and Epstein-Barr virus appeared linked to several top co-occurrence clusters. According to the authors, the approach could potentially be generalized to other disease states and immunological phenotypes. The classifier was reported to diagnose cytomegalovirus status with high specificity and sensitivity in both the original cohort and the validation cohort. The study gave a list of some 150 TCR beta chains associated with cytomegalovirus.

Library preparation used the immunoSEQ multiplex PCR assay. For the multiplex PCR, a mixture combining 60 forward primers for TCR Vbeta segments and 13 reverse primers for TCR Jbeta segments was used. The CDR3 region of rearranged TCR beta genes was amplified from genomic DNA with a multiplex PCR assay. The amplified TCR beta libraries were sequenced on the Illumina HiSeq System as 87-base-pair reads. For the original study's pipeline: In a later analysis, tens of millions of unique TCR beta chains were counted across the approximately 640 repertoires, and roughly 11 million of these chains were shared by at least two donors. A nearest-neighbor algorithm error-corrected the raw reads and collapsed the reads into unique sequences, merging closely related sequences to remove PCR and sequencing errors. V, D and J gene segments were assigned by aligning CDR3 sequences to IMGT reference sequences. For a sequence to be retained, a match of at least six nucleotides was required to both a V gene segment and a J gene segment. Rearrangements were called productive when the CDR3 lacked stop codons and stayed in frame with V and J; all others were non-productive. CDR3 was defined by IMGT convention, running from the second conserved V-encoded cysteine to the conserved J-encoded phenylalanine. The earlier analysis of fewer than 750 of the donors excluded sequences that lacked an unambiguous match to a single V gene segment. In an earlier analysis of 500 to 750 of the donors, V segments were called functional above 56.7% productive rearrangements and were called segregating when the between-donor standard deviation exceeded 5%. A statistical classification framework was built for diagnosing cytomegalovirus status from the catalog of TCR beta chain sequences. In a later analysis, V and J genes were assigned by comparing TCR nucleotide sequences against IMGT/GENE-DB human TR gene sequences. In a later analysis, CDR3 sequences and most-parsimonious VDJ recombination scenarios were assigned using the TCRdist pipeline. In a later analysis, each TCR beta chain was defined by its CDR3 amino acid sequence together with its V-gene family, and reads without a unique V-gene family were excluded. In a later analysis, nearly 600 highly shared, low-generation-probability nucleotide sequences were removed to address suspected cross-contamination and a sequencing artifact. For each public chain, a later analysis derived a clonal expansion index from normalized ranks of inferred template counts within each repertoire. In a later analysis, generation probabilities were computed with a VDJ recombination model fitted to out-of-frame rearrangements, and the resulting probabilities were checked against IGoR. Hypergeometric tests were used in a later analysis to score TCR-TCR, TCR-HLA and TCR-CMV co-occurrence, with a repertoire-size bias correction applied to the TCR pairs. A later analysis estimated false discovery rates by permuting HLA or CMV assignments 20 times. In a later analysis, co-occurring TCRs were grouped using DBSCAN, with TCRdist sequence similarity added in when clustering inside HLA-allele-positive subsets. For co-occurrence clustering, repertoires with fewer than 30,000 or more than 120,000 public chains were excluded, along with five repertoires with anomalous nucleotide sharing. Entries here come from immuneACCESS through TCRdb and include only in-frame sequences with V and J called. Some clones fail to appear in such tables; in the studies checked, an unresolved V gene covers under half of the shortfall, and the cause of the remainder is unknown. V and J calls plus clone size are reproduced from that table; the DNA served to infer D and trimming. This sample is represented by some 110,000 clones; roughly three fifths of them were singletons. About 8.3% of the sample comes from the top ten.

What was sequenced was PBMCs. The V gene is TRBV28 and the J gene is TRBJ2-2; 6 matching bases give a weak D call of TRBD1. The sequence came from a middle-aged woman in good health and CMV-seropositive. This receptor carries the CDR3 CASLQQGPSTGELFF. The DNA sequence reads TGTGCCAGTCTGCAACAGGGTCCGAGCACCGGGGAGCTGTTTTTT.